This T cell receptor beta chain was sequenced in a study of post-analysis software for immune sequencing data. Study findings and constraints: Elevated frequency relative to controls characterized a handful of TRBV segments in patients, TRBV5-6, TRBV5-1 and TRBV20-1 among them.

The TCR beta cDNA libraries carried unique molecular identifiers. In TCRdb, the PCR reads were re-called with MiXCR into one record per CDR3 protein. This table has about 540,000 distinct CDR3 sequences, about a third appearing once. This clonotype was counted a few times. No antigen is known for it. Germline V gene data show CDR1 as DFQATT and CDR2 as SNEGSKA (reference sequence). CDR3 length: 15 amino acids. After removal of 3 bases from V and 4 bases from J, the junction contained 11 bases not matched to a gene. The TCR sequence derives from a girl under 18 with multiple sclerosis. The chain carries TRBV20-1 and TRBJ2-5; 7 nucleotides agree with TRBD1. Source material: blood. The CDR3 DNA reads TGCAGTGCTAGTCATGGACAGGAGGCATTAGAGACCCAGTACTTC. It is translated as CSASHGQEALETQYF.